A selection of T cell receptor beta chains follows, all from one sample in a study of blood T cell repertoires in COVID-19. Clones were sequenced by immunoSEQ multiplex PCR, and TCRdb holds only the in-frame ones, with some missing. The repertoire holds 75,000 to 100,000 clones, approximately 78% seen once, with 21% in the top ten. Material: peripheral blood. The receptors here all came from a human donor in a cohort sampled during active COVID-19. CDR3s include the opening cysteine and the closing phenylalanine or tryptophan. Fields, in order: D gene, J gene, V gene, clone size, CDR3 DNA, CDR3 protein. The D gene is left open where the match is weak. Part of the rows lack a size; the others show once, few, many or a class for expanded clones.

D: TRBD2; J: TRBJ2-7; V: TRBV6-6; size: -; DNA: TGTGCCAGCAGTTCCCCGGTCCGGGAGGGTTACGAGCAGTACTTC; CDR3: CASSSPVREGYEQYF
D: TRBD1; J: TRBJ1-1; V: TRBV4-1; size: -; DNA: TGCGCCAGCAGCCAAAGACGGACAGGCTCGGGAGCTTTCTTT; CDR3: CASSQRRTGSGAFF
D: TRBD1; J: TRBJ1-1; V: TRBV28; size: -; DNA: TGTGCCAGCAGTCGACAGGGGATGAACACTGAAGCTTTCTTT; CDR3: CASSRQGMNTEAFF
D: TRBD1; J: TRBJ1-6; V: TRBV28; size: few; DNA: TGTGCCAGCATTTCCCGGGACAGGGGGCATTCACCCCTCCACTTT; CDR3: CASISRDRGHSPLHF
D: -; J: TRBJ1-2; V: TRBV2; size: -; DNA: TGTGCCAGCAGTCCCGGACAGACGTTCTATGGCTACACCTTC; CDR3: CASSPGQTFYGYTF
D: TRBD1; J: TRBJ2-7; V: TRBV5-1; size: -; DNA: TGCGCCAGCAGCTGGGACAGGGGGTACAACGAGCAGTACTTC; CDR3: CASSWDRGYNEQYF
D: -; J: TRBJ1-5; V: TRBV2; size: -; DNA: TGTGCCAGCAGTGAGGGCGGGGGGGGCGTACCCCAGCATTTT; CDR3: CASSEGGGGVPQHF
D: -; J: TRBJ2-2; V: TRBV6-5; size: -; DNA: TGTGCCAGCAGGTTCGAGGGCGCGGGGACCGGGGAGCTGTTTTTT; CDR3: CASRFEGAGTGELFF
D: -; J: TRBJ2-5; V: TRBV19; size: -; DNA: TGTGCCAGTAGTATGGGGGGTGCCCAAGAGACCCAGTACTTC; CDR3: CASSMGGAQETQYF
D: TRBD2; J: TRBJ2-7; V: TRBV18; size: -; DNA: TGTGCCAGCTCACCCTCGACTAGCGTCCGGGAGCAGTACTTC; CDR3: CASSPSTSVREQYF
D: TRBD1; J: TRBJ1-1; V: TRBV6-6; size: -; DNA: TGTGCCAGCACCCGACAGGGTCGGACTGAAGCTTTCTTT; CDR3: CASTRQGRTEAFF
D: -; J: TRBJ2-7; V: TRBV15; size: few; DNA: TGTGCCACCAGCAGAGACCGGGGGGCCTCCTACGAGCAGTACTTC; CDR3: CATSRDRGASYEQYF
D: -; J: TRBJ2-7; V: TRBV18; size: once; DNA: TGTGCCAGCTCACTATATACCGGGACTCCCTACGAGCAGTACTTC; CDR3: CASSLYTGTPYEQYF
D: TRBD2; J: TRBJ2-1; V: TRBV7-2; size: -; DNA: TGTGCCAGCAGCCCTAGAGGGTTTAGCGGGGGACCCAATGAGCAGTTCTTC; CDR3: CASSPRGFSGGPNEQFF
D: TRBD2; J: TRBJ2-1; V: TRBV10-2; size: once; DNA: TGCGCCAGCAGTGACTCTAGCGGGGGCCGGGGTGAGCAGTTCTTC; CDR3: CASSDSSGGRGEQFF
D: -; J: TRBJ2-3; V: TRBV10-3; size: -; DNA: TGTGCCATCAGCGGGGAAAATACGCAGTATTTT; CDR3: CAISGENTQYF
D: -; J: TRBJ2-1; V: TRBV2; size: -; DNA: TGTGCCAGCAGAGCAGGGGTTCGGCCCTACAATGAGCAGTTCTTC; CDR3: CASRAGVRPYNEQFF
D: TRBD2; J: TRBJ2-3; V: TRBV9; size: -; DNA: TGTGCCAGCAGCCCCGTTAAGGAGCGGGGGTTAGATACGCAGTATTTT; CDR3: CASSPVKERGLDTQYF
D: TRBD1; J: TRBJ1-5; V: TRBV27; size: -; DNA: TGTGCCAACCCGGACAGGGGTGGCAATCAGCCCCAGCATTTT; CDR3: CANPDRGGNQPQHF
D: -; J: TRBJ1-1; V: TRBV6-6; size: -; DNA: TGTGCCAGCAGTTACGGAGGGGTAATGAACACTGAAGCTTTCTTT; CDR3: CASSYGGVMNTEAFF
D: TRBD1; J: TRBJ1-4; V: TRBV5-5; size: -; DNA: TGTGCCAGCAGCTCCCCGGGACAGAGGAATGAAAAACTGTTTTTT; CDR3: CASSSPGQRNEKLFF
D: TRBD2; J: TRBJ2-5; V: TRBV5-1; size: -; DNA: TGCGCCAGCAGCAGGACTAGCGGGTTCCAAGAGACCCAGTACTTC; CDR3: CASSRTSGFQETQYF
D: TRBD1; J: TRBJ2-7; V: TRBV9; size: -; DNA: TGTGCCAGCAGCGGGGACAGGAGCTCCTACGAGCAGTACTTC; CDR3: CASSGDRSSYEQYF
D: -; J: TRBJ2-7; V: TRBV3-1/TRBV3-2; size: -; DNA: TGTGCCAGCAGCCCTTCCCCCGGGACTCTGAGCTACGAGCAGTACTTC; CDR3: CASSPSPGTLSYEQYF
D: TRBD1; J: TRBJ1-2; V: TRBV28; size: -; DNA: TGTGCCAGCAGTGCCAAACAGGGGATCTATGGCTACACCTTC; CDR3: CASSAKQGIYGYTF
D: TRBD1; J: TRBJ1-2; V: TRBV3-1/TRBV3-2; size: -; DNA: TGTGCCAGCAGCCAATATTCCGGGACAGGGGAGAGCGGCTACACCTTC; CDR3: CASSQYSGTGESGYTF
D: -; J: TRBJ1-2; V: TRBV5-1; size: -; DNA: TGCGCCAGCAGCGGGACATACTATGGCTACACCTTC; CDR3: CASSGTYYGYTF
D: -; J: TRBJ1-2; V: TRBV20-1; size: -; DNA: TGCAGTGCTACGACAGTCTATGGCTACACCTTC; CDR3: CSATTVYGYTF
D: -; J: TRBJ2-1; V: TRBV2; size: -; DNA: TGTGCCAGCAGTGCCCTCTCTAGTTACGATGAGCAGTTCTTC; CDR3: CASSALSSYDEQFF
D: TRBD2; J: TRBJ2-3; V: TRBV19; size: -; DNA: TGTGCCAGTAGTGTCCTTCTAGCGGGGGGGGCAGATACGCAGTATTTT; CDR3: CASSVLLAGGADTQYF
D: TRBD1; J: TRBJ2-2; V: TRBV29-1; size: -; DNA: TGCAGCGCCAACAGGGGGAATACCGGGGAGCTGTTTTTT; CDR3: CSANRGNTGELFF
D: TRBD1; J: TRBJ2-3; V: TRBV18; size: -; DNA: TGTGCCAGCTCACCCCAGGGGGCGCGTAGCACAGATACGCAGTATTTT; CDR3: CASSPQGARSTDTQYF
D: -; J: TRBJ1-1; V: TRBV27; size: -; DNA: TGTGCCAGCAGTTTTAGACGGGGGGGAACTGAAGCTTTCTTT; CDR3: CASSFRRGGTEAFF
D: TRBD1; J: TRBJ2-2; V: TRBV7-2; size: few; DNA: TGTGCCAGCAGTAAGCTAGACAGGGGTCCCGGGGAGCTGTTTTTT; CDR3: CASSKLDRGPGELFF